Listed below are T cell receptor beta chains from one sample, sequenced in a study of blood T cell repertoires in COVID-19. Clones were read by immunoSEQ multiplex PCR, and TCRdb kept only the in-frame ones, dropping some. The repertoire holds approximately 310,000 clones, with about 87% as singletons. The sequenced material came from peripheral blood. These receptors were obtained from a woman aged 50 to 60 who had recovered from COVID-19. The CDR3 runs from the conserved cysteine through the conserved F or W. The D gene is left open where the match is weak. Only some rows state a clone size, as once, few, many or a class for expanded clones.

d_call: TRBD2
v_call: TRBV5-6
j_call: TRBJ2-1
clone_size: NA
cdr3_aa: CASSLVTSGNFYNEQFF
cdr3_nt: TGTGCCAGCAGCTTGGTGACTAGCGGGAATTTCTACAATGAGCAGTTCTTC

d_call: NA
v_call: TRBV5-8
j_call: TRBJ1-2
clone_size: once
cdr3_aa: CASSLVSGYTF
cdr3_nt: TGTGCCAGCAGCTTGGTTAGTGGCTACACCTTC

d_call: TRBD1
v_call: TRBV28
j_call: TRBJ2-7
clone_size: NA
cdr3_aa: CASSLDRGNWYGQYF
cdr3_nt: TGTGCCAGCAGTTTGGACAGGGGAAATTGGTACGGGCAGTACTTC

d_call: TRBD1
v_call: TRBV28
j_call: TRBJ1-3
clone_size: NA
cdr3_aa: CASSSTGLNGNTIYF
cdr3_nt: TGTGCCAGCAGTTCGACAGGGTTAAACGGAAACACCATATATTTT

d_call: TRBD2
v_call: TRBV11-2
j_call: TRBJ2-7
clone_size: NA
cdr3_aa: CASSLQPGGGYEQYF
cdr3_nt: TGTGCCAGCAGCTTACAGCCAGGCGGGGGCTACGAGCAGTACTTC

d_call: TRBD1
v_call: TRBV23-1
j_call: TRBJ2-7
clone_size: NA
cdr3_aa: CASRVLRDSLCYEQYF
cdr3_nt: TGCGCCAGCAGGGTTCTCCGGGACAGCCTATGTTACGAGCAGTACTTC

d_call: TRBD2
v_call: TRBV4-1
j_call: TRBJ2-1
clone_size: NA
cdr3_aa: CASSQPLAGLLGVYNEQFF
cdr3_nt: TGCGCCAGCAGCCAACCACTAGCGGGGTTGCTGGGGGTGTACAATGAGCAGTTCTTC

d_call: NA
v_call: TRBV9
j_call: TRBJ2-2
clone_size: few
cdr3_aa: CASSVAVSNTGELFF
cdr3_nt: TGTGCCAGCAGCGTAGCTGTAAGCAACACCGGGGAGCTGTTTTTT

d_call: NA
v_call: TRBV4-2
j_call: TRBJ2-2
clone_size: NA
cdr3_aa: CASSPRAPGENTGELFF
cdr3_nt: TGTGCCAGCAGCCCGCGGGCTCCGGGAGAGAACACCGGGGAGCTGTTTTTT

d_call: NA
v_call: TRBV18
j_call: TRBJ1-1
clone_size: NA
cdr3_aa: CASSPQSANTEAFF
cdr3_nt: TGTGCCAGCTCACCACAGAGCGCTAACACTGAAGCTTTCTTT

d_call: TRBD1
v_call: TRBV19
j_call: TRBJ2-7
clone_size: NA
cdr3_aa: CATRQGGDYEQYF
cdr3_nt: TGTGCCACCCGACAGGGGGGGGACTACGAGCAGTACTTC

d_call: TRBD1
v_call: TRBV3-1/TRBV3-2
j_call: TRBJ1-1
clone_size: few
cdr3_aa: CASSRPGGIMNTEAFF
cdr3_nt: TGTGCCAGCAGCAGACCAGGGGGTATAATGAACACTGAAGCTTTCTTT

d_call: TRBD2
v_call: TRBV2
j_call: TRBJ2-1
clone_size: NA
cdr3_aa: CASSESSGFVVEQFF
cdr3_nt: TGTGCCAGCAGTGAATCTAGCGGCTTCGTCGTTGAGCAGTTCTTC

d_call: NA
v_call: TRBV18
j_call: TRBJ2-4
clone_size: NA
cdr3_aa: CASSPPSRFTQNIQYF
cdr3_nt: TGTGCCAGCTCACCACCGTCCAGGTTTACGCAAAACATTCAGTACTTC

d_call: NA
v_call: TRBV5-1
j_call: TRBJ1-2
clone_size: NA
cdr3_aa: CASSLTERSGYTF
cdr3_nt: TGCGCCAGCAGCTTGACAGAGAGAAGTGGCTACACCTTC

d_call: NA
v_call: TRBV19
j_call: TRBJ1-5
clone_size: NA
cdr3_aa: CASSMGPQGRIYQPQHF
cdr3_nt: TGTGCCAGTAGTATGGGTCCCCAGGGAAGGATATATCAGCCCCAGCATTTT

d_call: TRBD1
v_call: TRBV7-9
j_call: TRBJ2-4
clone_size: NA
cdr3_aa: CASSPGTGRNIQYF
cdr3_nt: TGTGCCAGCAGCCCCGGGACAGGGAGGAACATTCAGTACTTC

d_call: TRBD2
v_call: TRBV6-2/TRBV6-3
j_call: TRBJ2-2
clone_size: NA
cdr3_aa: CASRPTSGSYTGELFF
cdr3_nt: TGTGCCAGCAGACCTACTAGCGGGAGCTACACCGGGGAGCTGTTTTTT

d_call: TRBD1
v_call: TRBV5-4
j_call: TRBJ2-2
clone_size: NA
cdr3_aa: CASSLGTGGETGELFF
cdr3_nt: TGTGCCAGCAGCCTGGGGACAGGGGGCGAAACCGGGGAGCTGTTTTTT

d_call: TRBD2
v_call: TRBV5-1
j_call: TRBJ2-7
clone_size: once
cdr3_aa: CASSSGGLADAYEQYF
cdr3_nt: TGCGCCAGCAGCTCAGGAGGACTAGCGGACGCCTACGAGCAGTACTTC

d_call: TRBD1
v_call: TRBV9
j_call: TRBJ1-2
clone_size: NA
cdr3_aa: CASSVRTGGDGYTF
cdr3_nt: TGTGCCAGCAGCGTTCGGACAGGGGGCGATGGCTACACCTTC

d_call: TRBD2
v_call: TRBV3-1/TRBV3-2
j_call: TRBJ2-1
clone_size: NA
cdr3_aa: CASAIAGGSYNEQFF
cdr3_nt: TGTGCCAGCGCGATAGCGGGAGGCTCCTACAATGAGCAGTTCTTC